These 23 T cell receptor beta chains came from one sample sequenced in a study of cytomegalovirus exposure and HLA in healthy donors. The PCR employed 60 Vbeta primers together with 13 Jbeta primers. TCRdb's copy holds only in-frame clones and misses some; the assay was immunoSEQ multiplex PCR. The repertoire has about 89,000 clones, 64% of them found once; the top ten carry 2.3%. The sample taken for sequencing was PBMCs. The receptors stem from a human donor in good health.

V gene TRBV10-3 combines with J gene TRBJ1-1, with D maybe TRBD1 (6 bases). Germline CDR1 and CDR2: ENHRY and SYGVKD. The CDR3 spans 14 residues. The V end lost 3 bases, the J end lost 1 base, and 9 bases lay between the germline ends. CDR3 protein: CAISDPGQNTEAFF. CDR3 coding DNA: TGTGCCATCAGTGACCCGGGACAGAACACTGAAGCTTTCTTT.

The chain links TRBV7-9 to TRBJ2-7, with no clear D. There are 12 residues in the CDR3. Between the trimmed V and J ends, which lost 3 bases and 0 bases, there was a span of 3 bases. Germline assignment: CDR1 SEHNR and CDR2 FQNEAQ (reference sequence). CDR3 protein: CASSFSSYEQYF. In DNA, the CDR3 is TGTGCCAGCAGCTTCAGCTCCTACGAGCAGTACTTC. The full variable domain, its missing parts supplied by reference TRBV7-9 and TRBJ2-7, is DTGVSQNPRHKITKRGQNVTFRCDPISEHNRLYWYRQTLGQGPEFLTYFQNEAQLEKSRLLSDRFSAERPKGSFSTLEIQRTEQGDSAMYLCASSFSSYEQYFGPGTRLTVT.

This chain links TRBV19 with TRBJ1-1; D is unclear. The CDR3 consists of 11 residues. Germline lookup yields CDR1 LNHDA and CDR2 SQIVND (reference sequence). V gave up 5 bases and J gave up 4 bases, with 5 bases separating them. Here the CDR3 reads CASSPGTEAFF. The CDR3, as DNA: TGTGCCAGTAGTCCGGGCACTGAAGCTTTCTTT.

The J gene is TRBJ2-2, the V gene TRBV11-2; perhaps TRBD2 as D (6 bases). With 3 bases removed from V and 2 bases from J, the gap between germline ends came to 7 bases. The CDR3 length is 14 residues. Germline CDR1 reads SGHAT; CDR2 reads FQNNGV. The DNA of the CDR3 is TGTGCCAGCAGCTTTGGACTAAACACCGGGGAGCTGTTTTTT. Residues: CASSFGLNTGELFF.

This chain links TRBV18 with TRBJ1-4, with D possibly TRBD1 on 5 matching bases. V was pared by 2 bases and J by 6 bases, with 10 bases between. The germline CDR1 and CDR2 sequences are KGHSH and LQKENI. The CDR3 consists of 14 residues. The DNA for the CDR3 is TGTGCCAGCTCACCAACCAGGGAGGATGAAAAACTGTTTTTT. Translated: CASSPTREDEKLFF.

The rearrangement links TRBV5-6 to TRBJ1-1, with D possibly TRBD1 on 5 matching bases. Trimming stripped 2 bases from V and 4 bases from J, with 9 bases between. The CDR3 length is 13 residues. Germline V gene data show CDR1 as SGHDT and CDR2 as YYEEEE. The CDR3 region is CASSFRRATEAFF. The CDR3, as DNA: TGTGCCAGCAGCTTCCGCAGGGCCACTGAAGCTTTCTTT.

This clone was found a few times. This sequence joins TRBV9 and TRBJ1-2; weak D call: TRBD1 (6 bases). CDR1 is SGDLS, CDR2 YYNGEE, per germline. V was pared by 4 bases and J by 4 bases, with 14 bases between. This CDR3 has 14 amino acids. The CDR3 sequence is CASSPQDSFYGYTF. The CDR3 bases are TGTGCCAGCAGCCCCCAGGACAGTTTCTATGGCTACACCTTC.

The chain combines TRBV19 with TRBJ1-2; D unclear. CDR3 length: 12 residues. The V gene lost 3 bases and the J gene lost 5 bases, with 7 bases spanning the gap. Germline V gives CDR1 LNHDA, CDR2 SQIVND (reference sequence). CDR3 residues: CASSMAGYGYTF. The CDR3, as DNA: TGTGCCAGTAGTATGGCGGGGTATGGCTACACCTTC.

The CDR3 is CASSLRTGTNTEAFF. The CDR3 DNA sequence: TGTGCCAGCAGCCTCCGGACAGGGACGAACACTGAAGCTTTCTTT. The chain is built from TRBV11-3 and TRBJ1-1; 8 bases agree with TRBD1. Germline V CDR1 and CDR2: SGHNT, YENEEA. This CDR3 has 15 residues. V dropped 5 bases and J dropped 1; count of bases not matched to a gene: 6. Combining the CDR3 with reference TRBV11-3 and TRBJ1-1 gives the whole variable domain EAGVVQSPRYKIIEKKQPVAFWCNPISGHNTLYWYLQNLGQGPELLIRYENEEAVDDSQLPKDRFSAERLKGVDSTLKIQPAELGDSAVYLCASSLRTGTNTEAFFGQGTRLTVV.

This clone was detected a few times. This chain joins TRBV6-6 and TRBJ1-6; a possible D gene is TRBD1 (5 bases). The CDR3 is 14 amino acids. The V end lost 6 bases, the J end lost 10 bases, and 16 bases lay between the germline ends. The germline CDR1 and CDR2 sequences are MNHNY and SVGAGI (reference sequence). CDR3 nucleotides: TGTGCCAGCAGCCACAGGAGGCGGGAATCACCCCTCCACTTT. Amino acid sequence: CASSHRRRESPLHF.

The chain combines TRBV6-6 with TRBJ2-1; TRBD1 is a possible D gene (5 bases). V shed 0 bases and J shed 8 bases, with 8 bases lying between them. Germline CDR1 MNHNY, CDR2 SVGAGI (reference sequence). The CDR3 extends over 13 amino acids. CDR3 nucleotide sequence: TGTGCCAGCAGTTACTCGGGGCTCGATGAGCAGTTCTTC. Its protein is CASSYSGLDEQFF.

The chain employs TRBV2 and TRBJ1-6; D gene uncertain. CDR1 is SNHLY and CDR2 is FYNNEI in the germline V gene. This CDR3 has 12 residues. V lost 2 bases and J 13 bases, leaving 9 bases between the germline ends. The CDR3 DNA reads as TGTGCCAGCAGTGAATATGGAGTCCCCCTCCACTTT. As protein: CASSEYGVPLHF.

V and J are TRBV7-2 and TRBJ2-7, with 8 bases identical to TRBD1. From germline, CDR1 is SGHTA and CDR2 FQGNSA. The trim removed 4 bases at V and 1 base at J, leaving 6 bases unmatched. The CDR3 covers 15 residues. In DNA form, the CDR3 reads TGTGCCAGCAGCTCCGACAGGGGCGTATCCTACGAGCAGTACTTC. This codes for CASSSDRGVSYEQYF.

J is TRBJ1-1 and V is TRBV7-3; perhaps TRBD1 as D (5 bases). Germline-derived CDR1 and CDR2 are SGHTA and FQGTGA. The germline V and J ends were trimmed by 3 bases and 1 base, with 12 bases remaining between them. This CDR3 contains 15 residues. CDR3 DNA sequence: TGTGCCAGCAGCTTGTCGGGCAGGGCGAACACTGAAGCTTTCTTT. As protein: CASSLSGRANTEAFF.

To note about this clone: The junction does not match germline at one end; this may be a read error. J is TRBJ1-2 and V is TRBV6-6; D not resolved. The CDR3 covers 10 residues. Germline-derived CDR1 and CDR2 are MNHNY and SVGAGI (reference sequence). The CDR3 spells CASRDYGYAF. The DNA of the CDR3 is TGTGCCAGCAGGGACTATGGCTACGCCTTC.

This clone was counted between two and nine times. The chain is built from TRBV19 and TRBJ1-6; 10 nucleotides line up with TRBD1. Germline V gene sequence: CDR1 LNHDA, CDR2 SQIVND (reference sequence). The junction had 5 bases not matched to a gene; V was cut back by 4 bases and J by 8 bases. The CDR3 is 15 residues long. The CDR3 DNA reads TGTGCCAGTAGTACCTCCGGGACAGGGGATTCACCCCTCCACTTT. Amino acid sequence: CASSTSGTGDSPLHF.

In its sample, this clone was seen a few times. The chain has TRBV4-1 and TRBJ1-6; unclear D gene. V dropped 1 base and J dropped 8 bases, with 3 bases sitting between them. Germline V gene lookup returns CDR1 MGHRA and CDR2 YSYEKL. This CDR3 region has 12 residues. The CDR3 DNA follows: TGCGCCAGCAGCCAAGGCGATTCACCCCTCCACTTT. Translation gives CASSQGDSPLHF.

Only one count was recorded for this clone. The chain carries TRBV6-5 and TRBJ2-2, with TRBD1 as a possible D gene (5 bases). The CDR3 has 12 amino acids. V was cut by 4 bases and J by 5 bases, with 5 bases left in between. Germline assignment: CDR1 MNHEY and CDR2 SVGAGI. The CDR3 region is CASSSGTGELFF. CDR3 DNA sequence: TGTGCCAGCAGTTCAGGGACCGGGGAGCTGTTTTTT.

This clone was seen more than once but under ten times. This chain joins TRBV6-5 and TRBJ1-2, with 9 positions matching TRBD1. Trimming took 0 bases from V and 8 from J; bases not matched to a gene: 10. There are 16 residues in the CDR3. The germline CDR1 and CDR2 sequences are MNHEY and SVGAGI. The CDR3 DNA follows: TGTGCCAGCAGTTACTCGCGATCCAGGACAGGGGTCGGCTACACCTTC. Amino acid sequence: CASSYSRSRTGVGYTF.

This clone was picked up a small number of times. This sequence joins TRBV9 and TRBJ2-1; 9 nucleotides line up with TRBD2. V dropped 0 bases and J dropped 9; count of bases not matched to a gene: 7. In germline, CDR1 is SGDLS, CDR2 YYNGEE. This CDR3 comprises 15 residues. The CDR3 DNA reads as TGTGCCAGCAGCGTAGTGGCGGGGGGGCCCCGTGAGCAGTTCTTC. It codes for CASSVVAGGPREQFF.

The V and J genes are TRBV6-6 and TRBJ1-4; 9 positions agree with TRBD1. The CDR3 extends over 14 amino acids. Germline trimming cut 2 bases from V and 7 bases from J; bases unmatched to any gene: 2. Germline V gene sequence: CDR1 MNHNY, CDR2 SVGAGI (reference sequence). The CDR3 spells CASSYGQGTEKLFF. The CDR3 DNA sequence: TGTGCCAGCAGTTACGGACAGGGGACTGAAAAACTGTTTTTT.

The chain carries TRBV7-3 and TRBJ2-3; 7 bases align to TRBD1. The germline gives CDR1 SGHTA, CDR2 FQGTGA. The V segment lost 3 bases and the J segment 2 bases; nucleotides outside the gene matches: 5. The CDR3 consists of 15 residues. The CDR3 DNA reads as TGTGCCAGCAGCTTTCCCGGGACAGCCACAGATACGCAGTATTTT. This codes for CASSFPGTATDTQYF.

This clone occurred a few times. The chain couples TRBV2 to TRBJ2-7, with D perhaps matching TRBD2 (5 bases). This CDR3 spans 12 amino acids. Germline loops: CDR1 SNHLY, CDR2 FYNNEI. The V and J ends lost 3 bases and 3 bases respectively, with 6 bases between them. CDR3 sequence reads: CASSEDFYEQYF. CDR3 sequence (DNA): TGTGCCAGCAGTGAGGACTTCTACGAGCAGTACTTC.